One and the same sample provided the 25 T cell receptor beta chains below, sequenced in a study of blood T cell repertoires in COVID-19 (dated by TCRdb to between 2020 and 2021). The library relied on the immunoSEQ multiplex PCR assay. TCRdb stores this immuneACCESS table with in-frame sequences only. Part of the clones is absent; in the studies checked, under half of the shortfall reflects unresolved V genes, and no reason is known for the rest. The sample yields around 300,000 clones; about nine tenths were counted once. 3% of the sample is in the top ten clones. The sequencing sample was made of PBMCs or T cells enriched from blood (not recorded which). Receptor source: a woman aged 45-65 years who had recovered from COVID-19.

A few counts support this clone. The chain recombines TRBV7-3 with TRBJ2-5, with D perhaps TRBD2 (5 bases). CDR1 SGHTA and CDR2 FQGTGA come from the germline V gene. The ends were cut back, 5 bases at V and 3 bases at J, with 13 bases in the middle. The CDR3 consists of 14 residues. The CDR3 region is CASSQGWGEETQYF. Written as DNA, the CDR3 is TGTGCCAGCAGCCAAGGATGGGGAGAAGAGACCCAGTACTTC.

The chain employs TRBV28 and TRBJ1-5, with 8 nucleotides matching TRBD1. Germline CDR1 reads MDHEN; CDR2 reads SYDVKM. V shed 7 bases, J shed 0 bases, and the junction held 5 bases outside the gene matches. The CDR3 contains 15 residues. The chain's CDR3 is CASTNRGSSNQPQHF. The CDR3 DNA reads TGTGCCAGCACCAACAGGGGGAGTAGCAATCAGCCCCAGCATTTT.

The rearrangement links TRBV28 to TRBJ1-6, with a weak D call TRBD1 (5 bases). The CDR3 loop spans 12 amino acids. Trimming took 6 bases from V and 9 from J, leaving 9 bases between them. Germline-derived CDR1 and CDR2 are MDHEN and SYDVKM. The DNA for the CDR3 is TGTGCCAGCAGACCCGGGGGTTCACCCCTCCACTTT. Protein sequence: CASRPGGSPLHF.

The V gene is TRBV5-8, the J gene TRBJ2-1, with 13 bases lining up with TRBD2. J gave up 6 bases and V 1 base, and 1 base lay outside the gene matches. The V gene's germline CDR1 is SGHTS and CDR2 YDEGEE. This CDR3 region has 15 residues. CDR3 amino acids: CASSLRLAGGNEQFF. The CDR3 bases are TGTGCCAGCAGCTTGAGACTAGCGGGAGGCAATGAGCAGTTCTTC.

This clone was detected only once. The rearrangement links TRBV7-2 to TRBJ2-5; 8 bases fit TRBD1. V trimming: 6 bases; J trimming: 5 bases; junction bases outside the gene matches: 8. This CDR3 contains 14 residues. Germline lookup yields CDR1 SGHTA and CDR2 FQGNSA. Here the CDR3 reads CASSRTGGVETQYF. CDR3 sequence (DNA): TGTGCCAGCAGTCGCACAGGGGGAGTGGAGACCCAGTACTTC. Full variable domain (missing parts from reference TRBV7-2 and TRBJ2-5): GAGVSQSPSNKVTEKGKDVELRCDPISGHTALYWYRQSLGQGLEFLIYFQGNSAPDKSGLPSDRFSAERTGGSVSTLTIQRTQQEDSAVYLCASSRTGGVETQYFGPGTRLLVL.

The chain is built from TRBV19 and TRBJ2-2; 9 bases line up with TRBD2. The CDR3 totals 16 residues. V shed 4 bases, J shed 0 bases, and the junction held 3 bases outside the gene matches. Per germline, CDR1 LNHDA and CDR2 SQIVND (reference sequence). DNA for the CDR3: TGTGCCAGTAGTAGTGGACTAGCGACGAACACCGGGGAGCTGTTTTTT. Amino acids: CASSSGLATNTGELFF. The full variable domain, rest sourced from reference TRBV19 and TRBJ2-2, is DGGITQSPKYLFRKEGQNVTLSCEQNLNHDAMYWYRQDPGQGLRLIYYSQIVNDFQKGDIAEGYSVSREKKESFPLTVTSAQKNPTAFYLCASSSGLATNTGELFFGEGSRLTVL.

The J gene is TRBJ1-2, the V gene TRBV18; tentative D call: TRBD1 (5 bases). V dropped 3 bases and J dropped 8 bases, with 16 bases sitting between them. Germline assignment: CDR1 KGHSH and CDR2 LQKENI. CDR3 length equals 14 residues. As DNA, the CDR3 is TGTGCCAGCTCACCGCAGCAGGGATCGAGCGGCTACACCTTC. It yields the protein CASSPQQGSSGYTF.

This clone has more than one count but fewer than ten. The rearrangement joins TRBV6-5 to TRBJ1-5, with D possibly TRBD1 on 6 matching bases. Germline V gives CDR1 MNHEY, CDR2 SVGAGI. This CDR3 region has 15 residues. The ends were cut back, 6 bases at V and 0 bases at J, with 12 bases in the middle. Written as DNA, the CDR3 is TGTGCCAGCAGGAGGACAGATACTAGCAATCAGCCCCAGCATTTT. Translation gives CASRRTDTSNQPQHF.

The chain is built from TRBV28 and TRBJ1-5; TRBD1 is a possible D gene (5 bases). This CDR3 region has 14 residues. Per the germline V gene, CDR1 is MDHEN and CDR2 is SYDVKM. Between the trimmed V and J ends, which lost 6 bases and 0 bases, there was a span of 9 bases. The CDR3 DNA reads TGTGCCAGCAGGTCCGGGGGTAGCAATCAGCCCCAGCATTTT. This encodes CASRSGGSNQPQHF.

This clone has more than one count but fewer than ten. The chain employs TRBV7-9 and TRBJ1-6; TRBD1 aligns across 9 bases. V shed 4 bases, J shed 7 bases, and the junction held 8 bases outside the gene matches. Germline assignment: CDR1 SEHNR and CDR2 FQNEAQ (reference sequence). This CDR3 has 16 residues. CDR3 amino acids: CASSSGQGFWNSPLHF. CDR3 DNA: TGTGCCAGCAGCTCGGGACAGGGATTTTGGAATTCACCCCTCCACTTT.

This chain connects TRBV18 to TRBJ2-1; the match to TRBD1 covers 9 bases. The trim removed 0 bases at V and 2 bases at J, leaving 8 bases unmatched. Germline V gene sequence: CDR1 KGHSH, CDR2 LQKENI. The CDR3 extends over 18 amino acids. In DNA form, the CDR3 reads TGTGCCAGCTCACCACCGCCCCGGGACAGGGCTACCTACAATGAGCAGTTCTTC. It is translated as CASSPPPRDRATYNEQFF.

The chain recombines TRBV11-2 with TRBJ1-2; tentative D call: TRBD1 (5 bases). Per the germline V gene, CDR1 is SGHAT and CDR2 is FQNNGV. The CDR3 has 15 residues. With 1 base removed from V and 1 base from J, the gap between germline ends came to 10 bases. CDR3 sequence: CASSLVGGLNYGYTF. For the CDR3, the DNA is TGTGCCAGCAGCTTAGTTGGGGGACTTAACTATGGCTACACCTTC.

The rearrangement links TRBV14 to TRBJ2-7; TRBD1 agrees at 7 bases. This CDR3 contains 14 residues. The trim removed 3 bases at V and 4 bases at J, leaving 6 bases unmatched. Germline values: CDR1 SGHDN, CDR2 FVKESK. The CDR3 DNA reads TGTGCCAGCAGCCAGCCGGGACAGTGGTACGAGCAGTACTTC. Amino acids: CASSQPGQWYEQYF.

V usage is TRBV5-1 and J usage is TRBJ2-1; tentative D call: TRBD2 (6 bases). Germline CDR1 reads SGHRS; CDR2 reads YFSETQ. The CDR3 is made up of 11 amino acids. Trimming removed 9 bases at V and 5 bases at J, with 9 bases between. For the CDR3, the DNA is TGCGCCACCTCGGGGGACAATGAGCAGTTCTTC. It translates to CATSGDNEQFF.

V usage is TRBV5-1 and J usage is TRBJ1-1; a weak D match, TRBD1 (6 bases). The germline V and J ends were trimmed by 4 bases and 7 bases, with 8 bases remaining between them. The length of the CDR3 is 11 residues. Germline CDR1 and CDR2: SGHRS and YFSETQ. The CDR3: CASSGQHEAFF. Here the CDR3 DNA reads TGCGCCAGCAGCGGACAGCATGAAGCTTTCTTT. Full variable domain (outside the CDR3, taken from reference TRBV5-1 and TRBJ1-1): KAGVTQTPRYLIKTRGQQVTLSCSPISGHRSVSWYQQTPGQGLQFLFEYFSETQRNKGNFPGRFSGRQFSNSRSEMNVSTLELGDSALYLCASSGQHEAFFGQGTRLTVV.

This rearrangement joins TRBV19 to TRBJ1-2; 7 bases fit TRBD1. The germline gives CDR1 LNHDA, CDR2 SQIVND (reference sequence). The CDR3 has 13 residues. After removal of 3 bases from V and 5 bases from J, the junction contained 3 bases not matched to a gene. The CDR3 bases are TGTGCCAGTAGTATGGGGACAGCTTATGGCTACACCTTC. It yields the protein CASSMGTAYGYTF.

The chain uses TRBV19 and TRBJ1-2, with unresolved D. The CDR3 spans 13 residues. V was clipped by 9 bases and J by 0 bases, with 11 bases between them. The V gene's germline CDR1 is LNHDA and CDR2 SQIVND (reference sequence). CDR3 protein: CASHEQANYGYTF. The CDR3 region has the DNA TGTGCCAGCCATGAACAAGCTAACTATGGCTACACCTTC.

The rearrangement uses TRBV5-1 and TRBJ1-1, with D maybe TRBD1 (5 bases). Germline V CDR1 and CDR2: SGHRS, YFSETQ. Trimming removed 3 bases from V and 0 bases from J, with 18 bases in between. The CDR3 loop spans 17 amino acids. The CDR3 sequence: CASSSTLAGTVNTEAFF. CDR3 DNA: TGCGCCAGCAGCTCAACATTGGCGGGGACTGTGAACACTGAAGCTTTCTTT.

CDR3 DNA: TGTGCCAGCAGCCTCAGGGGGGCAATTCAGCCCCAGCATTTT. Translating gives CASSLRGAIQPQHF. The chain combines TRBV28 with TRBJ1-5; 7 bases fit TRBD1. The CDR3 spans 14 residues. The V and J ends lost 6 bases and 6 bases, in that order; junction bases with no gene match: 8. Germline loops: CDR1 MDHEN, CDR2 SYDVKM.

This chain uses TRBV28 with TRBJ1-2; D is unclear. From germline, CDR1 is MDHEN and CDR2 SYDVKM. Trimming took off 8 bases at V and 2 bases at J, with 12 bases between the two ends. The CDR3 has 13 amino acids. CDR3 sequence: CASGGSRNYGYTF. The CDR3 DNA reads as TGTGCCAGCGGAGGTAGCAGGAACTATGGCTACACCTTC.

The genes are TRBV7-2 and TRBJ1-6; TRBD1 might be the D (5 bases). Trimming stripped 1 base from V and 7 bases from J, with 11 bases between. This CDR3 comprises 15 residues. From germline, CDR1 is SGHTA and CDR2 FQGNSA. This CDR3 reads CASSLGTQNNSPLHF. The CDR3 nucleotides are TGTGCCAGCAGCTTAGGGACACAGAACAATTCACCCCTCCACTTT. The entire variable domain, with the rest obtained from reference TRBV7-2 and TRBJ1-6, is as follows: GAGVSQSPSNKVTEKGKDVELRCDPISGHTALYWYRQSLGQGLEFLIYFQGNSAPDKSGLPSDRFSAERTGGSVSTLTIQRTQQEDSAVYLCASSLGTQNNSPLHFGNGTRLTVT.

The chain has TRBV6-2 or TRBV6-3 and TRBJ2-1; a possible D gene is TRBD2 (6 bases). CDR1 MNHEY and CDR2 SVGEGT come from the germline V gene. V lost 6 bases, J lost 9 bases, and 12 bases lay in between. CDR3 size: 12 residues. The CDR3 DNA reads as TGTGCCAGCAGCCTCCTGGGAGGTGAGCAGTTCTTC. This gives the protein CASSLLGGEQFF.

V usage is TRBV5-4 and J usage is TRBJ1-2, with D perhaps TRBD1 (6 bases). Per the germline V gene, CDR1 is SGHNT and CDR2 is YYREEE (reference sequence). The CDR3 contains 16 residues. Trimming shortened V by 3 bases and J by 6 bases, and 21 bases separated the two germline ends. This CDR3 is CASSSPSGGASHGYTF. CDR3 nucleotides: TGTGCCAGCAGCTCCCCCAGCGGGGGGGCAAGTCATGGCTACACCTTC. Filled out from reference TRBV5-4 and TRBJ1-2, the complete variable domain reads ETGVTQSPTHLIKTRGQQVTLRCSSQSGHNTVSWYQQALGQGPQFIFQYYREEENGRGNFPPRFSGLQFPNYSSELNVNALELDDSALYLCASSSPSGGASHGYTFGSGTRLTVV.

The CDR3 is CASSPRGGVDTEAFF. The CDR3 DNA sequence: TGTGCCAGCTCACCACGGGGGGGCGTGGACACTGAAGCTTTCTTT. The chain carries TRBV18 and TRBJ1-1, with D tentatively TRBD1 (6 bases). The CDR3 is 15 amino acids. Germline V gene sequence: CDR1 KGHSH, CDR2 LQKENI. The V end lost 1 base, the J end lost 3 bases, and 12 bases lay between the germline ends.

V is TRBV6-5 and J is TRBJ1-2; a weak D match, TRBD1 (6 bases). This CDR3 spans 13 amino acids. Germline loops: CDR1 MNHEY, CDR2 SVGAGI. V dropped 6 bases and J dropped 6 bases, with 14 bases sitting between them. Written as DNA, the CDR3 is TGTGCCAGCAGGACGGGACACTGGGATGGCTACACCTTC. Its translation: CASRTGHWDGYTF.